A selection of T cell receptor beta chains follows, all from one sample in a study of read filtering for tumor transcriptome and immune sequencing. One entry per CDR3 protein results from TCRdb running MiXCR on the reads. The sample yields roughly 46,000 distinct CDR3 sequences, approximately 12% seen once. Sequences were obtained from a population of CD138-negative cells sorted from bone marrow. These receptors originate from a donor aged 40 or older with multiple myeloma. Both conserved end residues are part of each CDR3. D genes are given only for firm matches. Rows give clone size only sometimes, using once, few, many, or a class for an expanded clone.

J	V	size	D	DNA	CDR3
TRBJ2-3	TRBV5-1	-	TRBD2	TGCGCCAGCAGCTTGGTAGCGGGCTACACAGATACGCAGTATTTT	CASSLVAGYTDTQYF
TRBJ1-6	TRBV20-1	many	-	TGCAGTGCTAGAGAACCAGGGGTTGGTTCACCCCTCCACTTT	CSAREPGVGSPLHF
TRBJ2-2	TRBV19	many	-	TGTGCCTGTCGTGGCGTACGTTCGGGCGGGGAGCTGTTTTTT	CACRGVRSGGELFF
TRBJ2-1	TRBV7-8	many	TRBD2	TGTGCCAGCAGCTCTCCGGGACTAGCGGGAGCGTCTGAGCAGTTCTTC	CASSSPGLAGASEQFF
TRBJ2-3	TRBV6-1	many	TRBD2	TGTGCCAGCGTCCGGGACTACACAGATACGCAGTATTTT	CASVRDYTDTQYF
TRBJ2-1	TRBV29-1	many	-	TGCAGCGTTGAAGGCGGGGCCACTGGGCAGTTCTTC	CSVEGGATGQFF
TRBJ2-7	TRBV7-8	many	-	TGTGCCAGCAGCCGCGGAGGATTAGCGAGGGGCGAGCAGTACTTC	CASSRGGLARGEQYF
TRBJ2-7	TRBV6-6	many	-	TGTGCCAGCAGTTACTCGGACGAGCAGTACTTC	CASSYSDEQYF
TRBJ2-1	TRBV7-2	many	-	TGTGCCAGCAGCCACGAAGGGGGCAATGAGCAGTTCTTC	CASSHEGGNEQFF
TRBJ1-4	TRBV24-1	many	TRBD1	TGTGCCACCAGTACTGGACAGGGGGCAGGTGAAAAACTGTTTTTT	CATSTGQGAGEKLFF
TRBJ1-2	TRBV4-2	many	TRBD1	TGTGCCAGCAGCCAAGATTTGAGACAGGGACTCTATGGCTACACCTTC	CASSQDLRQGLYGYTF
TRBJ1-1	TRBV4-1	many	-	TGCGCCAGCAGCAAAACCCGGGAACAGTTGAACACTGAAGCTTTCTTT	CASSKTREQLNTEAFF
TRBJ2-1	TRBV10-3	many	-	TGTGCCATCAGTGATTCAGGGGTAACTGGGAATGAGCAGTTCTTC	CAISDSGVTGNEQFF
TRBJ2-6	TRBV7-9	few	TRBD1	TGTGCCAGCAGCTCCGGACAGGGGACTGGGGCCAACGTCCTGGCTTTC	CASSSGQGTGANVLAF
TRBJ2-5	TRBV28	many	-	TGTGCCAGCAGCGTGGGACACTTGGTGGAGACCCAGTACTTC	CASSVGHLVETQYF
TRBJ1-1	TRBV18	many	TRBD1	TGTGCCAGCTCTCGACAAGGGACAGGGAACACTGAAGCTTTCTTT	CASSRQGTGNTEAFF
TRBJ2-7	TRBV4-1	many	-	TGCGCCAGCAGCCAGACAGAGGGCCGCCAATACGAGCAGTACTTC	CASSQTEGRQYEQYF
TRBJ1-1	TRBV30	many	-	TGTGCCTGGAGTGTACGCAGGGTATCCTCCCTGAACACTGAAGCTTTCTTT	CAWSVRRVSSLNTEAFF
TRBJ2-7	TRBV7-9	many	-	TGTGCCAGCAGCTTAGGATCCGTGAGCTCCTACGAGCAGTACTTC	CASSLGSVSSYEQYF
TRBJ2-1	TRBV6-2/TRBV6-3	many	TRBD1	TGTGCCAGCACTGAACAGGGGGCAAGGTACAATGAGCAGTTCTTC	CASTEQGARYNEQFF
TRBJ2-5	TRBV2	many	TRBD2	TGTGCCAGCAGTGAAGCTGCCCTAGCGGGCGGGGAGACCCAGTACTTC	CASSEAALAGGETQYF
TRBJ2-1	TRBV7-2	-	TRBD2	TGTGCCAGCAGCCTGGGGACTAGCGAGTACAATGAGCGGTTCTTC	CASSLGTSEYNERFF
TRBJ2-1	TRBV29-1	many	-	TGCAGCGTTGAAGATCGGGGTGGAGGTTTCTTC	CSVEDRGGGFF
TRBJ2-1	TRBV7-2	many	-	TGTGCCAGCAGCTTAGGGGCTCTGGGGGCTAATGAGCAGTTCTTC	CASSLGALGANEQFF
TRBJ2-1	TRBV20-1	many	TRBD2	TGCAGTGCTAGCGGGAGGAACCACTACAATGAGCAGTTCTTC	CSASGRNHYNEQFF
TRBJ2-7	TRBV4-2	many	TRBD1	TGTGCCAGCAGCACTGGGACAGGGGGCGAGTACGAGCAGTACTTC	CASSTGTGGEYEQYF
TRBJ2-7	TRBV9	many	TRBD1	TGTGCCAGCAGCCCCACAGGGGTCCGTTCCAACGAGCAGTACTTC	CASSPTGVRSNEQYF
TRBJ2-7	TRBV4-2	few	-	TGTGCCAGCAGCCAAGGAATTGGGGCTGGATACGAGCAGTACTTC	CASSQGIGAGYEQYF
TRBJ2-7	TRBV14	-	-	TGTGCCAGCAACCAGGGCGGGCCGGAGTACTACGAGCAGCACTTC	CASNQGGPEYYEQHF
TRBJ1-1	TRBV29-1	many	-	TGCAGCGCCTTCCAGGGGACCACTGAAGCTTTCTTT	CSAFQGTTEAFF
TRBJ2-2	TRBV7-2	-	-	TGTGCCAGCAGCTTGAACACCGGGGAGCAGTTGTTT	CASSLNTGEQLF
TRBJ2-2	TRBV20-1	many	TRBD1	TGCAGTGCTGGAAACCGGGGACAGGGGGTATTGGGGGAGCTGTTTTTT	CSAGNRGQGVLGELFF
TRBJ2-7	TRBV7-3	many	TRBD2	TGTGCCAGCACAGCTTATCCTAGGACTAGCGAGTCCTACGAGCAGTACTTC	CASTAYPRTSESYEQYF
TRBJ2-5	TRBV7-9	many	TRBD1	TGTGCCAGCAGCCCGACAGGGTTACAAGAGACCCAGTACTTC	CASSPTGLQETQYF
TRBJ2-2	TRBV7-2	many	-	TGTGCCAGCAGCTTATCCAGTGGCAACACCGGGGAGCTGTTTTTT	CASSLSSGNTGELFF
TRBJ2-7	TRBV15	many	-	TGTGCCACCAGCGGGCCTCGAGGGGACATATACGAGCAGTACTTC	CATSGPRGDIYEQYF
TRBJ2-1	TRBV3-1	many	-	TGTGCCAGCAGCCCACAAGAGGCGCCGCAGTTCTTC	CASSPQEAPQFF
TRBJ2-3	TRBV20-1	many	-	TGCAGTGCTTCTAATCCCGGGACCCGTGGGGCAGATACGCAGTATTTT	CSASNPGTRGADTQYF
TRBJ2-1	TRBV6-6	-	TRBD1	TGTGCCAGCAGCTTCGGATACCTTCTCGACAGGGGCTCCTACAATGAGCAGTTCTTC	CASSFGYLLDRGSYNEQFF
TRBJ1-1	TRBV7-2	many	-	TGTGCCAGCAGCTTCCAGGGGACAACCACTGAAGCTTTCTTT	CASSFQGTTTEAFF